The 27 T cell receptor beta chains below all came from one sample that was sequenced in a study of blood T cell repertoires in COVID-19. Assay used: immunoSEQ multiplex PCR; TCRdb lists only in-frame clones, some missing. The sample has about 15,000 clones, more than 75% seen once. Material: peripheral blood. The source of these receptors is a human donor in a cohort sampled during active COVID-19.

The rearrangement links TRBV7-2 to TRBJ1-4; TRBD1 might be the D (6 bases). Germline V CDR1 and CDR2: SGHTA, FQGNSA. This CDR3 spans 17 amino acids. V was trimmed by 1 base and J by 3 bases, leaving 15 bases between them. The CDR3 spells CASSLGGTNTPNEKLFF. DNA of the CDR3: TGTGCCAGCAGCTTAGGGGGGACAAATACTCCTAATGAAAAACTGTTTTTT.

This chain connects TRBV2 to TRBJ1-1; the D is unclear. The CDR3 has 13 amino acids. The ends were cut back, 5 bases at V and 6 bases at J, with 13 bases in the middle. Germline assignment: CDR1 SNHLY and CDR2 FYNNEI. CDR3 nucleotide sequence: TGTGCCAGCAGTAAGGAGATAAACTCTGAAGCTTTCTTT. Its translation: CASSKEINSEAFF.

This clone occurred a few times. V is TRBV13 and J is TRBJ1-1; D possibly corresponds to TRBD1 (5 bases). This CDR3 is 14 amino acids long. Trimming removed 1 base from V and 2 bases from J, with 8 bases in between. Germline-derived CDR1 and CDR2 are PRHDT and FYEKMQ (reference sequence). CDR3 loop: CASSLVDTNTEAFF. The CDR3 DNA sequence: TGTGCCAGCAGCTTAGTGGACACAAACACTGAAGCTTTCTTT.

The chain couples TRBV5-6 to TRBJ1-2; no clear D. The CDR3 is made up of 17 amino acids. The ends were cut back, 3 bases at V and 4 bases at J, with 22 bases in the middle. The germline CDR1 and CDR2 sequences are SGHDT and YYEEEE. The CDR3 loop reads CASSSPLLSFGSYGYTF. The CDR3 region has the DNA TGTGCCAGCAGCTCACCCCTCCTAAGCTTCGGTTCCTATGGCTACACCTTC.

The chain uses TRBV10-3 and TRBJ1-1, with a possible D match to TRBD1 (5 bases). With 3 bases removed from V and 3 bases from J, the gap between germline ends came to 11 bases. This CDR3 comprises 14 residues. Looked up from germline, CDR1 is ENHRY and CDR2 is SYGVKD. The CDR3 region is CAISERGRHTEAFF. The CDR3 region has the DNA TGTGCCATCAGTGAAAGGGGAAGGCACACTGAAGCTTTCTTT.

The rearrangement links TRBV12-3 or TRBV12-4 to TRBJ2-7; TRBD2 aligns across 7 bases. Trimming at V came to 4 bases and at J to 6 bases, leaving 3 bases not matched to a gene. The CDR3 is 12 amino acids. The CDR3 sequence is CASSSWGGEQYF. For the CDR3, the DNA is TGTGCCAGCAGTTCATGGGGGGGCGAGCAGTACTTC.

The chain joins TRBV10-3 to TRBJ2-3; 10 bases fit TRBD1. This CDR3 spans 13 amino acids. Looked up from germline, CDR1 is ENHRY and CDR2 is SYGVKD. CDR3 sequence: CATRGTGVDTQYF. CDR3 nucleotide sequence: TGTGCAACCCGGGGGACAGGGGTAGATACGCAGTATTTT.

The table lists this clone with a few counts. This sequence joins TRBV7-6 and TRBJ2-7, with 7 bases aligning to TRBD1. From germline, CDR1 is SGHVS and CDR2 FNYEAQ. The CDR3 runs to 16 residues. Unmatched junction bases numbered 8, after V lost 1 base and J lost 2 bases. The CDR3 coding sequence is TGTGCCAGCAGCTTAGGGGCGACAGGGTCGCCCTACGAGCAGTACTTC. Encoded protein: CASSLGATGSPYEQYF.

The chain combines TRBV18 with TRBJ1-6, with TRBD1 matching over 11 bases. CDR1 is KGHSH and CDR2 is LQKENI in the germline V gene. The CDR3 is made up of 16 amino acids. After removal of 3 bases from V and 10 bases from J, the junction contained 8 bases not matched to a gene. The CDR3 coding sequence is TGTGCCAGCTCACCTTACGGACAGGGGGCCTACTCACCCCTCCACTTT. Protein: CASSPYGQGAYSPLHF.

The genes are TRBV7-2 and TRBJ1-5; D is uncertain. Trimming removed 2 bases at V and 7 bases at J, with 12 bases between. This CDR3 has 14 amino acids. Germline V CDR1 and CDR2: SGHTA, FQGNSA. CDR3 DNA: TGTGCCAGCAGCTTAAGAGACCCGGGGCAGCCCCAGCATTTT. Translated, it gives CASSLRDPGQPQHF.

CDR3: CATSSETGGLMDTQYF. The DNA for the CDR3 is TGTGCCACCAGCAGTGAGACAGGGGGCCTGATGGATACGCAGTATTTT. This sequence joins TRBV15 and TRBJ2-3; 10 positions match TRBD1. This CDR3 comprises 16 residues. J was trimmed by 6 bases and V by 3 bases; bases with no gene match: 9. CDR1 and CDR2 from the germline V gene are LNHNV and YYDKDF (reference sequence).

This chain links TRBV5-6 with TRBJ2-7; 8 nucleotides line up with TRBD1. The CDR3 sequence is 14 residues long. With 4 bases clipped from V and 9 bases from J, the junction kept 12 bases outside the gene matches. Germline loops: CDR1 SGHDT, CDR2 YYEEEE. CDR3 bases: TGTGCCAGCAGCCGTCTGACAGGGGCTTCCGGGCAGTACTTC. Translated, it gives CASSRLTGASGQYF.

This clone came up a few times. This sequence joins TRBV6-4 and TRBJ2-2; D ambiguous. The CDR3 runs 14 residues. Trimming cost V 4 bases and J 1 base, with 7 bases left between them. The V gene's germline CDR1 is MRHNA and CDR2 SNTAGT. This chain's CDR3 is CASSVHLNTGELFF. In DNA form, the CDR3 reads TGTGCCAGCAGTGTACACCTGAACACCGGGGAGCTGTTTTTT.

This chain links TRBV5-1 with TRBJ2-1, with 10 nucleotides matching TRBD2. Losses at the gene ends were 4 bases for V and 6 bases for J; bases not matched to a gene: 7. CDR3 length: 15 residues. CDR1 is SGHRS and CDR2 is YFSETQ in the germline V gene. The CDR3 loop reads CASSVTSGVPNEQFF. Here the CDR3 DNA reads TGCGCCAGCAGCGTTACTAGCGGGGTCCCCAATGAGCAGTTCTTC. The whole variable domain, remainder taken from reference TRBV5-1 and TRBJ2-1, is KAGVTQTPRYLIKTRGQQVTLSCSPISGHRSVSWYQQTPGQGLQFLFEYFSETQRNKGNFPGRFSGRQFSNSRSEMNVSTLELGDSALYLCASSVTSGVPNEQFFGPGTRLTVL.

The chain links TRBV7-2 to TRBJ1-5; D perhaps matches TRBD1 (5 bases). The CDR3 has 16 residues. The ends were cut back, 1 base at V and 2 bases at J, with 12 bases in the middle. From germline, CDR1 is SGHTA and CDR2 FQGNSA. CDR3: CASSLEFRGGNQPQHF. For the CDR3, the DNA is TGTGCCAGCAGCTTAGAATTTCGGGGGGGCAATCAGCCCCAGCATTTT.

The J gene is TRBJ2-7, the V gene TRBV7-3; the match to TRBD1 covers 8 bases. Germline lookup yields CDR1 SGHTA and CDR2 FQGTGA. Germline trimming cut 5 bases from V and 0 bases from J; bases unmatched to any gene: 6. The CDR3 runs to 15 residues. CDR3 in DNA: TGTGCCAGCAGCGTGGGACAGGCGGGCTCCTACGAGCAGTACTTC. The encoded protein is CASSVGQAGSYEQYF.

This rearrangement joins TRBV10-3 to TRBJ2-1; D perhaps matches TRBD2 (5 bases). The CDR3 contains 14 residues. V was trimmed by 4 bases and J by 7 bases, leaving 14 bases between them. Germline lookup yields CDR1 ENHRY and CDR2 SYGVKD. The CDR3 nucleotides read TGTGCCATCAGTGGTACTAGTGGGCTAAATGAGCAGTTCTTC. It encodes CAISGTSGLNEQFF.

The chain combines TRBV20-1 with TRBJ2-5; TRBD1 is a possible D gene (5 bases). This CDR3 is built from 12 residues. Per germline, CDR1 DFQATT and CDR2 SNEGSKA (reference sequence). Trimming left V 3 bases short and J 4 bases short, with 9 bases between. This chain's CDR3 is CSASQGSETQYF. DNA of the CDR3: TGCAGTGCTAGTCAGGGTTCAGAGACCCAGTACTTC.

This clone was counted a few times. V usage is TRBV6-5 and J usage is TRBJ2-6; no firm D call. The CDR3 covers 15 residues. Germline CDR1 reads MNHEY; CDR2 reads SVGAGI. The V end lost 0 bases, the J end lost 4 bases, and 7 bases lay between the germline ends. In nucleotides, the CDR3 is TGTGCCAGCAGTTACTCCAGCGACGGGGCCAACGTCCTGACTTTC. Protein product: CASSYSSDGANVLTF.

The chain couples TRBV18 to TRBJ1-4, with D tentatively TRBD1 (5 bases). CDR1 is KGHSH, CDR2 LQKENI, per germline. V gave up 5 bases and J gave up 6 bases, with 7 bases separating them. This CDR3 has 12 residues. The CDR3 sequence: CASSRQYEKLFF. In DNA form, the CDR3 reads TGTGCCAGCTCAAGACAGTATGAAAAACTGTTTTTT.

This chain uses TRBV10-3 with TRBJ2-1, with TRBD2 matching over 10 bases. The junction had 12 bases not matched to a gene; V was cut back by 11 bases and J by 8 bases. Looked up from germline, CDR1 is ENHRY and CDR2 is SYGVKD. The CDR3 is made up of 14 amino acids. The CDR3 DNA sequence: TGTGCCCTCCATAGCGGGGGGTCGAAAGATGAGCAGTTCTTC. Amino acid sequence: CALHSGGSKDEQFF.

This sequence joins TRBV5-4 and TRBJ2-3; TRBD1 matches 9 bases. V shed 4 bases, J shed 4 bases, and the junction held 7 bases outside the gene matches. Germline V gene sequence: CDR1 SGHNT, CDR2 YYREEE (reference sequence). This CDR3 has 15 amino acids. DNA for the CDR3: TGTGCCAGCAGCCCGCGACAGGGGGGCGCAGATACGCAGTATTTT. Translating gives CASSPRQGGADTQYF.

This sequence joins TRBV2 and TRBJ1-1, with a tentative D call TRBD1 (5 bases). V lost 6 bases and J lost 6, with 20 bases in between. The germline V gene encodes CDR1 SNHLY and CDR2 FYNNEI. The CDR3 is 15 amino acids. The CDR3 here is CASRNSRTSYAEAFF. CDR3 nucleotides: TGTGCCAGCAGAAATTCCCGGACAAGTTATGCTGAAGCTTTCTTT.

The V gene is TRBV2, the J gene TRBJ1-1; 7 bases align to TRBD1. The CDR3 extends over 13 amino acids. Germline-derived CDR1 and CDR2 are SNHLY and FYNNEI. The ends lost 8 bases at V and 4 bases at J; junction bases unmatched: 7. Written as DNA, the CDR3 is TGTGCCAGCCATAGGGACAGTCGCACTGAAGCTTTCTTT. Its protein is CASHRDSRTEAFF. Combining the CDR3 with reference TRBV2 and TRBJ1-1 gives the whole variable domain EPEVTQTPSHQVTQMGQEVILRCVPISNHLYFYWYRQILGQKVEFLVSFYNNEISEKSEIFDDQFSVERPDGSNFTLKIRSTKLEDSAMYFCASHRDSRTEAFFGQGTRLTVV.

This chain connects TRBV24-1 to TRBJ2-5, with 7 positions matching TRBD1. The CDR3 runs to 15 residues. After removal of 1 base from V and 3 bases from J, the junction contained 4 bases not matched to a gene. Germline V lookup: CDR1 KGHDR, CDR2 SFDVKD. CDR3 residues: CATSDFIQGKETQYF. CDR3 nucleotides: TGTGCCACCAGTGATTTCATACAGGGGAAAGAGACCCAGTACTTC.

Of note for this clone: At one end, the junction sequence differs from germline, possibly due to a read error. The rearrangement uses TRBV10-3 and TRBJ1-1; TRBD1 matches at 10 bases. CDR1 is ENHRY, CDR2 SYGVKD, per germline. The length of the CDR3 is 13 residues. CDR3 region: CALRDRGEDEAFF. Written as DNA, the CDR3 is TGTGCCCTCAGGGACAGGGGAGAAGATGAAGCTTTCTTT.

CDR3 amino acids: CASSPGGYSNQPQHF. The CDR3 DNA reads as TGTGCCAGCAGTCCCGGGGGGTATAGCAATCAGCCCCAGCATTTT. J is TRBJ1-5 and V is TRBV6-5, with D possibly being TRBD1 (5 bases). The CDR3 consists of 15 residues. The V and J ends lost 5 bases and 0 bases respectively, with 11 bases between them. The germline V gene has CDR1 MNHEY and CDR2 SVGAGI.